The rows below give T cell receptor beta chains drawn from one sample of a study of blood T cell repertoires in COVID-19. Sequencing used immunoSEQ multiplex PCR; TCRdb keeps in-frame clones, though not all of them. This sample has 310,000 or so clones, with over 80% found just once. Sample: peripheral blood. These receptors all come from a man aged 30 to 39 with COVID-19, enrolled during active disease. CDR3s include the opening cysteine and the closing phenylalanine or tryptophan. Each record gives: D gene, J gene, clone size, V gene, CDR3 protein, CDR3 DNA. D genes are given only for firm matches. Size is stated for part of the rows, as once, few or many counts, or as a class when the clone is expanded.

>.|TRBJ1-2|.|TRBV6-1
CASSEPRSAGGYTF
TGTGCCAGCAGTGAACCCCGGAGTGCGGGGGGCTACACCTTC
>TRBD2|TRBJ2-3|.|TRBV7-3
CASSFGLGTQYF
TGTGCCAGCAGCTTTGGACTAGGTACGCAGTATTTT
>.|TRBJ2-7|.|TRBV4-2
CASSHLGGAYEQYF
TGTGCCAGCAGCCACCTAGGGGGTGCCTACGAGCAGTACTTC
>TRBD1|TRBJ1-6|few|TRBV5-1
CASSLEQGGNSPLHF
TGCGCCAGCAGCTTGGAACAGGGGGGAAATTCACCCCTCCACTTT
>TRBD2|TRBJ2-1|.|TRBV10-3
CAISRASGSSYNEQFF
TGTGCCATCAGTAGGGCTAGCGGGAGCTCCTACAATGAGCAGTTCTTC
>TRBD1|TRBJ2-1|few|TRBV7-9
CASSLAPGQGYNEQFF
TGTGCCAGCAGCTTAGCCCCGGGACAGGGGTACAATGAGCAGTTCTTC
>.|TRBJ1-5|.|TRBV28
CASSLGGKPQHF
TGTGCCAGCAGTTTAGGAGGGAAGCCCCAGCATTTT
>TRBD2|TRBJ2-5|.|TRBV3-1/TRBV3-2
CASSQERGTSGRGRETQYF
TGTGCCAGCAGCCAAGAGAGGGGGACTAGCGGGAGAGGCAGGGAGACCCAGTACTTC
>.|TRBJ2-1|.|TRBV28
CASSPTGQVYNEQFF
TGTGCCAGCAGTCCCACAGGGCAAGTCTACAATGAGCAGTTCTTC
>.|TRBJ1-5|.|TRBV4-3
CASSQDGVGNQPQHF
TGCGCCAGCAGCCAAGACGGGGTAGGCAATCAGCCCCAGCATTTT
>TRBD1|TRBJ2-7|.|TRBV5-6
CASSLGGQIYEQYF
TGTGCCAGCAGCTTGGGGGGACAGATCTACGAGCAGTACTTC
>.|TRBJ1-2|.|TRBV6-6
CASSTGSNYGYTF
TGTGCCAGCAGTACAGGGTCTAACTATGGCTACACCTTC
>.|TRBJ2-3|.|TRBV5-4
CASSLGGDTQYF
TGTGCCAGCAGCTTGGGCGGAGATACGCAGTATTTT
>TRBD2|TRBJ2-1|.|TRBV29-1
CSVPGLVGDSYNEQFF
TGCAGCGTCCCGGGACTAGTGGGCGACTCCTACAATGAGCAGTTCTTC
>.|TRBJ2-3|.|TRBV6-5
CASSYLGQTTDTQYF
TGTGCCAGCAGTTACCTGGGCCAGACCACAGATACGCAGTATTTT
>.|TRBJ2-7|.|TRBV7-8
CASSLAGVSYEQYF
TGTGCCAGCAGCTTAGCAGGGGTCTCCTACGAGCAGTACTTC
>TRBD2|TRBJ2-7|once|TRBV29-1
CSVTGGISGGAGLLGEQYF
TGCAGCGTCACCGGGGGGATTAGCGGGGGAGCCGGGCTATTGGGTGAGCAGTACTTC
>.|TRBJ2-7|.|TRBV7-3
CASSPTDSYEQYF
TGTGCCAGCAGCCCCACGGACAGCTACGAGCAGTACTTC
>TRBD1|TRBJ2-7|few|TRBV2
CASSDRTGTPEQYF
TGTGCCAGCAGTGATCGGACAGGGACCCCCGAGCAGTACTTC
>.|TRBJ1-3|.|TRBV24-1
CATSDAPGQPSGNTIYF
TGTGCCACCAGTGATGCCCCGGGACAACCCTCTGGAAACACCATATATTTT
>.|TRBJ2-4|.|TRBV6-2/TRBV6-3
CASSYSQRLAKNIQYF
TGTGCCAGCAGTTACTCGCAGCGTCTAGCCAAAAACATTCAGTACTTC
>TRBD1|TRBJ1-1|.|TRBV24-1
CATSGTGARGTEAFF
TGTGCCACCAGTGGGACAGGGGCTAGGGGCACTGAAGCTTTCTTT
>.|TRBJ1-2|.|TRBV28
CASSLGGTNYGYTF
TGTGCCAGCAGTTTGGGGGGAACTAACTATGGCTACACCTTC
>TRBD1|TRBJ2-1|.|TRBV28
CASSSTGGKQFF
TGTGCCAGCAGTTCGACAGGGGGTAAGCAGTTCTTC
>TRBD1|TRBJ1-2|.|TRBV10-3
CAISEITGAVNYGYTF
TGTGCCATCAGTGAGATAACAGGGGCCGTTAACTATGGCTACACCTTC
>TRBD1|TRBJ2-2|few|TRBV10-3
CAIGQGGPTGELFF
TGTGCCATCGGACAGGGGGGGCCCACCGGGGAGCTGTTTTTT
>.|TRBJ2-2|.|TRBV7-2
CASSRVAGPNTGELFF
TGTGCCAGCAGCCGCGTGGCGGGACCGAACACCGGGGAGCTGTTTTTT
>TRBD1|TRBJ1-2|.|TRBV5-4
CASSTPGQGFYGYTF
TGTGCCAGCAGCACGCCGGGACAGGGGTTCTATGGCTACACCTTC
>.|TRBJ1-1|.|TRBV6-1
CASSVFRESRSTEAFF
TGTGCCAGCAGTGTTTTTCGGGAAAGTAGAAGCACTGAAGCTTTCTTT
>TRBD1|TRBJ1-6|.|TRBV6-5
CASSDRAAENSPLHF
TGTGCCAGCTCGGACAGGGCTGCGGAGAATTCACCCCTCCACTTT
>.|TRBJ1-2|.|TRBV27
CASSYHSLYGYTF
TGTGCCAGCAGTTATCACAGCTTATATGGCTACACCTTC
>.|TRBJ2-6|.|TRBV6-5
CASSYGRRNVLTF
TGTGCCAGCAGTTACGGGCGACGCAACGTCCTGACTTTC
>.|TRBJ1-2|.|TRBV28
CASSYIQGTGGYTF
TGTGCCAGCAGTTACATACAGGGAACGGGAGGCTACACCTTC